The 18 T cell receptor beta chains below come from one sample, sequenced in a study of Tregs in tolerant kidney transplant recipients (dated by TCRdb to the late 2010s). The library was generated by the immunoSEQ multiplex PCR assay. Here the immuneACCESS table is served through TCRdb, limited to in-frame sequences with V and J called. Missing clones are a known gap in these copies; in checked studies unresolved V genes cover under half, and the rest lacks a known reason. This specimen's table enumerates tens of thousands of clones. The ten most abundant clones make up over 13% of the sample. The time point label, as the study defines it: blood sample drawn before combined kidney and bone marrow transplant. Sequenced material: CD8+ T cells from blood, taken before the transplant. Receptor source: a human donor who received a combined kidney and bone marrow transplant.

About this clone: The read is 3 residues too short to cover the CDR3 end, so that end is filled in from the germline J gene. This chain joins TRBV19 and TRBJ2-4; 9 bases are shared with TRBD2. CDR1 is LNHDA and CDR2 is SQIVND in the germline V gene (reference sequence). The CDR3 has 14 amino acids. V dropped 3 bases and J dropped 6; count of bases not matched to a gene: 3. The covered CDR3 bases are TGTGCCAGTAGTATCCCTAGCGGGACAAACATT. This translates into CASSIPSGTNI. The entire CDR3 protein reads CASSIPSGTNIQYF.

The CDR3 bases that were read are TGTGCCAGCAGCATCGGGACTAGCGCGTACAATGAG. As protein: CASSIGTSAYNE. The CDR3 in its entirety is CASSIGTSAYNEQFF. The J gene is TRBJ2-1, the V gene TRBV7-3, with 10 bases fitting TRBD2. The CDR3 end is not reached by the read, which stops 3 residues before it; the germline J gene fills it in. The CDR3 spans 15 residues. J gave up 4 bases and V 5 bases, and 5 bases lay outside the gene matches. Germline lookup yields CDR1 SGHTA and CDR2 FQGTGA.

Concerning this clone: Coverage ceases 3 residues before the CDR3 finishes, and the germline J gene fills in the end. The chain recombines TRBV5-1 with TRBJ1-6, with TRBD1 matching over 9 bases. CDR3 size: 16 residues. The trim removed 0 bases at V and 7 bases at J, leaving 5 bases unmatched. Per germline, CDR1 SGHRS and CDR2 YFSETQ. The CDR3: CASSLDRDRENSPLHF. The CDR3 bases that were read are TGCGCCAGCAGCTTGGATCGGGACAGGGAGAATTCACCC.

A remark on this clone: The CDR3 end falls 3 residues outside the read, so it is completed with the germline J gene. The gene calls are TRBV19 and TRBJ1-1; maybe TRBD1 (5 bases). V lost 8 bases to trimming and J lost 1 base, with 8 bases between them. CDR3 length: 12 residues. Germline CDR1 LNHDA, CDR2 SQIVND (reference sequence). The CDR3 is CASRRGNTEAFF. The covered CDR3 bases are TGTGCCAGTCGGAGGGGGAACACTGAA.

Comments on this clone: The read finishes 3 residues shy of the CDR3 end, and the germline J gene is used to complete it. This chain uses TRBV7-3 with TRBJ2-1; 9 positions agree with TRBD2. CDR1 and CDR2 (germline): SGHTA, FQGTGA. The J segment lost 8 bases and the V segment lost 3 bases, leaving 2 bases of the junction unmatched. This CDR3 has 13 amino acids. The sequenced CDR3 bases are TGTGCCAGCAGCTTTACTAGCGGGCATGAG. Translating gives CASSFTSGHE. The whole CDR3 region reads CASSFTSGHEQFF. The complete variable domain, with remaining parts taken from reference TRBV7-3 and TRBJ2-1, reads GAGVSQTPSNKVTEKGKYVELRCDPISGHTALYWYRQSLGQGPEFLIYFQGTGAADDSGLPNDRFFAVRPEGSVSTLKIQRTERGDSAVYLCASSFTSGHEQFFGPGTRLTVL.

The CDR3: CAISESIASGDYNEQFF. The CDR3 bases that were read are TGTGCCATCAGTGAGTCAATCGCTAGCGGGGATTACAATGAG. V is TRBV10-3 and J is TRBJ2-1, with 9 positions matching TRBD2. The CDR3 end falls 3 residues outside the read, so it is completed with the germline J gene. The CDR3 runs to 17 residues. The V and J ends lost 0 bases and 4 bases, in that order; junction bases with no gene match: 7. Germline loops: CDR1 ENHRY, CDR2 SYGVKD.

To note about this clone: The read finishes 3 residues shy of the CDR3 end, and the germline J gene is used to complete it. The V and J genes are TRBV10-3 and TRBJ2-2; 9 bases are a match to TRBD2. CDR3 length: 17 residues. Germline CDR1 reads ENHRY; CDR2 reads SYGVKD. The V gene end was trimmed by 3 bases and the J gene end by 2 bases; junction bases not matched to a gene: 7. Incomplete CDR3 DNA: TGTGCCATCAGTGACCCCGCCGGGACTAGCAACACCGGGGAG. This encodes CAISDPAGTSNTGE. The CDR3 in its entirety is CAISDPAGTSNTGELFF.

To note about this clone: The read ends 3 residues before the CDR3 terminus; that terminus is restored from the germline J gene. The chain combines TRBV20-1 with TRBJ2-7; no firm D call. The V and J ends lost 0 bases and 0 bases respectively, with 9 bases between them. This CDR3 spans 14 amino acids. Germline V CDR1 and CDR2: DFQATT, SNEGSKA (reference sequence). CDR3 bases read: TGCAGTGCTAGAGATCTCAGGTTCTCCTACGAG. Its protein is CSARDLRFSYE. The CDR3, in full, reads CSARDLRFSYEQYF.

CDR3 bases read: TGTGCCAGCAGCTTTATTTCCGACGAG. Its protein product is CASSFISDE. The whole CDR3 region reads CASSFISDEQYF. The rearrangement joins TRBV5-6 to TRBJ2-7; D not resolved. The DNA ends 3 residues before the CDR3 does, and the rest of the CDR3 is filled in from the germline J gene. CDR1 SGHDT and CDR2 YYEEEE come from the germline V gene. The CDR3 spans 12 residues. Trimming pared 2 bases from V and 5 bases from J, leaving 8 bases between.

As for this clone: Read data end 3 residues before the CDR3 end; the end is taken from the germline J gene. The rearrangement uses TRBV7-6 and TRBJ1-1; the match to TRBD1 covers 9 bases. The CDR3 extends over 16 amino acids. With 5 bases clipped from V and 4 bases from J, the junction kept 11 bases outside the gene matches. Germline V lookup: CDR1 SGHVS, CDR2 FNYEAQ. CDR3 DNA (partial): TGTGCCAGCAGCCACCCCCTCACGACAGGGGGCACTGAA. Translation gives CASSHPLTTGGTE. The whole CDR3 protein is CASSHPLTTGGTEAFF.

A word on this clone: The read finishes 3 residues shy of the CDR3 end, and the germline J gene is used to complete it. This chain joins TRBV9 and TRBJ2-5; 14 nucleotides align to TRBD2. The CDR3 has 15 amino acids. Germline CDR1 SGDLS, CDR2 YYNGEE. With V trimmed by 3 bases and J by 3 bases, 1 base remained unmatched. The CDR3 is CASSEGLAGEETQYF. The DNA read from the CDR3 is TGTGCCAGCAGCGAGGGACTAGCGGGAGAAGAGACC.

With respect to this clone: The CDR3 goes on 3 residues after the read ends, and that part is filled in from the germline J gene. The chain joins TRBV19 to TRBJ1-2, with D possibly being TRBD1 (5 bases). This CDR3 spans 13 amino acids. Trimming removed 6 bases at V and 4 bases at J, with 12 bases between. Germline CDR1 is LNHDA and CDR2 is SQIVND (reference sequence). The CDR3 spells CASSRGDRYGYTF. CDR3 DNA, as far as it was read: TGTGCCAGTAGCCGGGGGGACCGCTATGGC.

As for this clone: From the germline J gene comes the end of the CDR3, since the read stops 3 residues before it. The chain is built from TRBV9 and TRBJ2-3; D gene ambiguous. The CDR3 is 14 residues long. Trimming cost V 2 bases and J 6 bases, with 13 bases left between them. The V gene's germline CDR1 is SGDLS and CDR2 YYNGEE. CDR3 amino acids: CASSVPQEGDTQYF. The sequenced part of the CDR3 DNA is TGTGCCAGCAGCGTCCCCCAGGAAGGTGATACG.

Remarks on this clone: The CDR3 end falls 3 residues outside the read, so it is completed with the germline J gene. The V and J genes are TRBV7-6 and TRBJ2-3, with unresolved D. This CDR3 has 16 residues. CDR1 is SGHVS, CDR2 FNYEAQ, per germline. V dropped 1 base and J dropped 2 bases, with 13 bases sitting between them. CDR3 DNA, as far as it was read: TGTGCCAGCAGCTTAGAAGGTAGCAGCTACACAGATACG. It translates to CASSLEGSSYTDT. The CDR3 as a whole reads CASSLEGSSYTDTQYF. Full variable domain (missing parts from reference TRBV7-6 and TRBJ2-3): GAGVSQSPRYKVTKRGQDVALRCDPISGHVSLYWYRQALGQGPEFLTYFNYEAQQDKSGLPNDRFSAERPEGSISTLTIQRTEQRDSAMYRCASSLEGSSYTDTQYFGPGTRLTVL.

With respect to this clone: The read falls 3 residues short of the CDR3 end, and the missing part is taken from the germline J gene. The rearrangement uses TRBV19 and TRBJ2-2; 7 bases match TRBD1. Germline values: CDR1 LNHDA, CDR2 SQIVND (reference sequence). There are 17 residues in the CDR3. Trimming removed 0 bases from V and 3 bases from J; junction bases left unmatched: 7. CDR3 bases read: TGTGCCAGTAGTATAGACCTCACAGGGGCGGACACCGGGGAG. Protein sequence: CASSIDLTGADTGE. The entire CDR3 sequence reads CASSIDLTGADTGELFF.

With respect to this clone: With the read ending 3 residues before the CDR3 end, the germline J gene is used to fill in that end. V and J are TRBV19 and TRBJ1-2; D gene unclear. Trimming stripped 3 bases from V and 6 bases from J, with 14 bases between. The CDR3 covers 14 residues. Germline CDR1 reads LNHDA; CDR2 reads SQIVND (reference sequence). The sequenced part of the CDR3 DNA is TGTGCCAGTAGTATCGGGTGGATCCGTAATGGC. Translation gives CASSIGWIRNG. The whole CDR3 protein is CASSIGWIRNGYTF.

The sequenced part of the CDR3 DNA is TGTGCCACCAAAGCGGGACTCGGAGATACG. It encodes CATKAGLGDT. The full CDR3 is CATKAGLGDTQYF. This chain links TRBV7-9 with TRBJ2-3, with 7 bases identical to TRBD2. Coverage ceases 3 residues before the CDR3 finishes, and the germline J gene fills in the end. V gave up 10 bases and J gave up 5 bases; unmatched junction bases: 9. Germline CDR1 and CDR2: SEHNR and FQNEAQ (reference sequence). The CDR3 totals 13 residues.

For this clone: Coverage ceases 3 residues before the CDR3 finishes, and the germline J gene fills in the end. This chain joins TRBV11-2 and TRBJ2-5; 8 bases are a match to TRBD1. The junction had 6 bases not matched to a gene; V was cut back by 5 bases and J by 4 bases. The CDR3 has 14 amino acids. CDR1 is SGHAT, CDR2 FQNNGV, per germline. CDR3: CASSPTGVGETQYF. The DNA read from the CDR3 is TGTGCCAGCAGCCCGACAGGGGTGGGAGAGACC.